The 23 T cell receptor beta chains below all came from one sample that was sequenced in a study of technical replicates of blood from a few donors. Only in-frame clones appear in the TCRdb table, and some are missing; sequencing was by immunoSEQ multiplex PCR. The table shows about 95,000 clones, with 90% to 95% occurring only once. The sample taken for sequencing was T cells isolated from PBMCs. These receptors were taken from a human donor in good health.

The chain recombines TRBV7-3 with TRBJ2-1; 8 bases line up with TRBD2. V trimming: 3 bases; J trimming: 6 bases; junction bases outside the gene matches: 7. Germline V gives CDR1 SGHTA, CDR2 FQGTGA. This CDR3 comprises 15 residues. The CDR3 nucleotides read TGTGCCAGCAGCTTTACTAGCGGACCCTTCAATGAGCAGTTCTTC. Protein: CASSFTSGPFNEQFF.

V gene TRBV27 combines with J gene TRBJ1-2, with 8 bases matching TRBD1. The CDR3 runs 14 residues. CDR1 and CDR2 from the germline V gene are MNHEY and SMNVEV (reference sequence). The V gene end was trimmed by 6 bases and the J gene end by 5 bases; junction bases not matched to a gene: 8. The CDR3 bases are TGTGCCAGCAGCCAGCCCCGACAGGGGTATGGCTACACCTTC. It is translated as CASSQPRQGYGYTF.

The gene calls are TRBV14 and TRBJ2-7, with D tentatively TRBD2 (6 bases). The CDR3 extends over 15 amino acids. The V end lost 5 bases, the J end lost 1 base, and 15 bases lay between the germline ends. Germline-derived CDR1 and CDR2 are SGHDN and FVKESK. CDR3 sequence reads: CASSSRLGRSYEQYF. The CDR3 coding sequence is TGTGCCAGCAGCTCAAGACTAGGAAGGTCCTACGAGCAGTACTTC.

The rearrangement uses TRBV10-2 and TRBJ1-5, with D unclear. With 7 bases removed from V and 2 bases from J, the gap between germline ends came to 12 bases. CDR1 is WSHSY and CDR2 is SAAADI in the germline V gene. The CDR3 contains 14 residues. CDR3: CASNPSGGNQPQHF. CDR3 DNA sequence: TGCGCCAGCAACCCCTCCGGAGGCAATCAGCCCCAGCATTTT.

V is TRBV7-9 and J is TRBJ2-2; tentative D call: TRBD2 (5 bases). Germline CDR1 is SEHNR and CDR2 is FQNEAQ (reference sequence). This CDR3 has 15 amino acids. V gave up 7 bases and J gave up 6 bases, with 18 bases separating them. The CDR3 reads CASTERSSGPGELFF. For the CDR3, the DNA is TGTGCCAGCACCGAGCGGTCGTCGGGCCCCGGGGAGCTGTTTTTT.

V and J are TRBV10-3 and TRBJ1-1, with 7 bases aligning to TRBD1. V dropped 4 bases and J dropped 7; count of bases not matched to a gene: 3. This CDR3 region has 12 residues. Per germline, CDR1 ENHRY and CDR2 SYGVKD. The CDR3, as DNA: TGTGCCATCAGTGCGGGACAGCTTGAAGCTTTCTTT. Amino acid sequence: CAISAGQLEAFF.

The chain links TRBV19 to TRBJ2-5, with TRBD1 matching 7 bases. V was clipped by 5 bases and J by 3 bases; unmatched bases: 9. In germline, CDR1 is LNHDA, CDR2 SQIVND (reference sequence). The CDR3 runs to 15 residues. CDR3 amino acids: CASSPRDRSKETQYF. The CDR3 DNA reads TGTGCCAGTAGTCCCCGGGACAGATCCAAAGAGACCCAGTACTTC.

The table lists this clone with a count of one. The chain is built from TRBV5-1 and TRBJ2-3, with 11 bases identical to TRBD1. CDR3 length: 18 residues. Germline loops: CDR1 SGHRS, CDR2 YFSETQ. The V and J ends lost 2 bases and 1 base, in that order; junction bases with no gene match: 9. The CDR3 region has the DNA TGCGCCAGCAGCTTCGGACAGGGGGCTGGTCTAGGCACAGATACGCAGTATTTT. It encodes CASSFGQGAGLGTDTQYF.

The gene calls are TRBV6-4 and TRBJ2-3; 12 nucleotides align to TRBD2. V trimming: 5 bases; J trimming: 3 bases; junction bases outside the gene matches: 3. This CDR3 is 15 amino acids long. Germline CDR1 reads MRHNA; CDR2 reads SNTAGT. CDR3 sequence: CASSRLAGDTDTQYF. In DNA, the CDR3 is TGTGCCAGCAGTCGACTAGCGGGAGATACAGATACGCAGTATTTT.

The chain links TRBV19 to TRBJ2-2, with D possibly matching TRBD1 (6 bases). The CDR3 length is 15 residues. Trimming pared 3 bases from V and 3 bases from J, leaving 11 bases between. The V gene's germline CDR1 is LNHDA and CDR2 SQIVND (reference sequence). CDR3 DNA sequence: TGTGCCAGTAGTATCAAACAGGGCTACACCGGGGAGCTGTTTTTT. It translates to CASSIKQGYTGELFF.

J is TRBJ1-4 and V is TRBV19; 7 positions match TRBD1. Per the germline V gene, CDR1 is LNHDA and CDR2 is SQIVND (reference sequence). V was clipped by 1 base and J by 8 bases; unmatched bases: 4. This CDR3 is built from 14 residues. In nucleotides, the CDR3 is TGTGCCAGTAGTATAGGACAGGGCTCGGAAAAACTGTTTTTT. It translates to CASSIGQGSEKLFF.

This clone was counted between two and nine times. The rearrangement uses TRBV4-2 and TRBJ1-5, with D uncertain. Germline assignment: CDR1 LGHNA and CDR2 YNFKEQ. The CDR3 loop spans 13 amino acids. V was pared by 0 bases and J by 6 bases, with 6 bases between. In DNA, the CDR3 is TGTGCCAGCAGCCAAGATAGAGCTCAGCCCCAGCATTTT. This translates into CASSQDRAQPQHF.

The chain has TRBV4-2 and TRBJ2-3, with D perhaps matching TRBD2 (6 bases). The germline V gene encodes CDR1 LGHNA and CDR2 YNFKEQ. V was pared by 3 bases and J by 4 bases, with 11 bases between. This CDR3 spans 14 amino acids. CDR3: CASSQGTPPDTQYF. CDR3 nucleotides: TGTGCCAGCAGCCAGGGGACTCCCCCAGATACGCAGTATTTT.

CDR3 residues: CASSQGGLEKYSNQPQHF. CDR3 bases: TGCGCCAGCAGCCAAGGAGGGTTGGAAAAGTATAGCAATCAGCCCCAGCATTTT. The chain combines TRBV4-1 with TRBJ1-5; no reliable D call. The germline V gene has CDR1 MGHRA and CDR2 YSYEKL. The CDR3 has 18 amino acids. V was shortened by 1 base and J by 0 bases, with 16 bases between the two germline ends.

The chain is built from TRBV7-9 and TRBJ2-5; D is possibly TRBD1 (7 bases). CDR3 length equals 19 residues. The V gene's germline CDR1 is SEHNR and CDR2 FQNEAQ (reference sequence). V dropped 3 bases and J dropped 3 bases, with 26 bases sitting between them. The CDR3 reads CASSFPYVTDREVKETQYF. The CDR3 coding sequence is TGTGCCAGCAGCTTCCCCTATGTCACTGACAGGGAGGTAAAAGAGACCCAGTACTTC.

The chain carries TRBV27 and TRBJ1-5; weak D call: TRBD1 (5 bases). The germline CDR1 and CDR2 sequences are MNHEY and SMNVEV (reference sequence). V lost 5 bases, J lost 2 bases, and 10 bases lay in between. This CDR3 is 14 amino acids long. CDR3 loop: CASSLDRGNQPQHF. CDR3 DNA sequence: TGTGCCAGCAGTCTCGACAGAGGCAATCAGCCCCAGCATTTT.

This rearrangement joins TRBV5-4 to TRBJ2-7, with a weak D call TRBD1 (5 bases). Germline V lookup: CDR1 SGHNT, CDR2 YYREEE (reference sequence). This CDR3 has 15 amino acids. Trimming took off 0 bases at V and 5 bases at J, with 15 bases between the two ends. The CDR3 loop reads CASSLEQGDRDEQYF. The CDR3 bases are TGTGCCAGCAGCTTGGAGCAAGGGGATAGGGACGAGCAGTACTTC.

The chain couples TRBV7-9 to TRBJ1-5; the match to TRBD1 covers 9 bases. Looked up from germline, CDR1 is SEHNR and CDR2 is FQNEAQ (reference sequence). The CDR3 runs 14 residues. V lost 4 bases, J lost 5 bases, and 3 bases stayed unmatched. In DNA form, the CDR3 reads TGTGCCAGCAGCTCGGACAGGGGATATCAGCCCCAGCATTTT. Its translation is CASSSDRGYQPQHF.

The CDR3 DNA reads as TGTGCCATCAGTAATAGCGGGAGAGGGAATGAGCAGTTCTTC. Protein: CAISNSGRGNEQFF. This rearrangement joins TRBV10-3 to TRBJ2-1, with 9 bases lining up with TRBD2. V lost 5 bases, J lost 7 bases, and 6 bases stayed unmatched. Germline CDR1 and CDR2: ENHRY and SYGVKD. This CDR3 has 14 amino acids.

The chain links TRBV11-3 to TRBJ2-1; 13 nucleotides match TRBD2. Germline trimming cut 1 base from V and 4 bases from J; bases unmatched to any gene: 10. Germline CDR1 is SGHNT and CDR2 is YENEEA. The CDR3 covers 19 residues. CDR3 DNA: TGTGCCAGCAGCTTAGTCGGGACTAGCGGGACTGGGGGTTACAATGAGCAGTTCTTC. It yields the protein CASSLVGTSGTGGYNEQFF.

This chain uses TRBV7-6 with TRBJ1-3; D is unclear. V shed 5 bases and J shed 0 bases, with 14 bases lying between them. This CDR3 is built from 16 residues. The V gene's germline CDR1 is SGHVS and CDR2 FNYEAQ. The CDR3 DNA follows: TGTGCCAGCAGCCCGACCGGCGGCGTCTCTGGAAACACCATATATTTT. Its protein is CASSPTGGVSGNTIYF.

The rearrangement joins TRBV4-3 to TRBJ1-2; D uncertain. The CDR3 length is 14 residues. Germline loops: CDR1 LGHNA, CDR2 YSLEER. Between the trimmed V and J ends, which lost 0 bases and 4 bases, there was a span of 9 bases. The chain's CDR3 is CASSQDRQAYGYTF. The CDR3 DNA reads as TGCGCCAGCAGCCAAGATAGGCAGGCCTATGGCTACACCTTC.

V is TRBV4-3 and J is TRBJ1-1; no firm D call. CDR1 is LGHNA and CDR2 is YSLEER in the germline V gene. The V end was cut by 1 base, the J end by 3 bases, with 18 bases between. There are 17 residues in the CDR3. The CDR3 bases are TGCGCCAGCAGCCAAGGGATTATACGGGGATTGGACACTGAAGCTTTCTTT. Translating it yields CASSQGIIRGLDTEAFF.